One sample yielded the 16 T cell receptor beta chains listed below, sequenced in a study of blood T cells in healthy people across ages. A J-beta primer mix and a sample-barcoded 5' primer were used in a second PCR of roughly 6 to 11 cycles. TCRdb recomputed calls from the 5' RACE reads with MiXCR, one row per CDR3 protein. Counted here are fewer than 950,000 distinct CDR3 sequences, under 40% occurring once; the ten biggest clones make up roughly 13%. Sequenced sample: blood. These receptors were obtained from a man younger than 30 in good health.

There are a few counts of this clonotype. The chain couples TRBV4-2 to TRBJ2-1; D uncertain. V was trimmed by 0 bases and J by 2 bases, leaving 8 bases between them. Germline CDR1 reads LGHNA; CDR2 reads YNFKEQ. This CDR3 spans 15 amino acids. The CDR3 DNA reads as TGTGCCAGCAGCCAAGATGGTAACACCTACAATGAGCAGTTCTTC. It specifies CASSQDGNTYNEQFF.

This clonotype was counted only a few times. The chain employs TRBV18 and TRBJ1-2, with D perhaps matching TRBD1 (6 bases). Germline V lookup: CDR1 KGHSH, CDR2 LQKENI. The V and J ends lost 0 bases and 8 bases respectively, with 7 bases between them. This CDR3 contains 12 residues. CDR3 in amino acids: CASSPPQGGYTF. CDR3 DNA: TGTGCCAGCTCACCACCGCAGGGGGGCTACACCTTC.

This clonotype has only a few counts. The chain is built from TRBV7-3 and TRBJ2-7; 10 bases match TRBD1. There are 15 residues in the CDR3. Germline CDR1 and CDR2: SGHTA and FQGTGA. V gave up 6 bases and J gave up 3 bases; unmatched junction bases: 8. The CDR3 region is CASRVSGTGVYEQYF. Here the CDR3 DNA reads TGTGCCAGCAGGGTATCCGGGACAGGGGTCTACGAGCAGTACTTC.

The CDR3 protein is CASSAWSSYEQYF. The DNA for the CDR3 is TGTGCCAGCAGCGCCTGGTCATCCTACGAGCAGTACTTC. The V gene is TRBV7-9, the J gene TRBJ2-7; no reliable D call. CDR1 is SEHNR, CDR2 FQNEAQ, per germline (reference sequence). V was pared by 5 bases and J by 1 base, with 9 bases between. The CDR3 is 13 residues long.

This clonotype was seen repeatedly, ten times or more. The J gene is TRBJ2-5, the V gene TRBV12-3 or TRBV12-4; TRBD2 might be the D (6 bases). V was shortened by 3 bases and J by 3 bases, with 8 bases between the two germline ends. The CDR3 is made up of 13 amino acids. The CDR3 protein is CASSFWGEETQYF. The DNA of the CDR3 is TGTGCCAGCAGTTTTTGGGGGGAAGAGACCCAGTACTTC.

There are many counts of this clonotype. The V and J genes are TRBV7-8 and TRBJ2-3, with 8 nucleotides matching TRBD2. Germline CDR1 SGHVS, CDR2 FQNEAQ. V shed 5 bases, J shed 0 bases, and the junction held 7 bases outside the gene matches. The CDR3 covers 16 residues. CDR3 nucleotides: TGTGCCAGCAGCCAGACTAGCGCTACTAGCACAGATACGCAGTATTTT. It encodes CASSQTSATSTDTQYF.

This clonotype was seen many times. The rearrangement links TRBV4-1 to TRBJ1-2; D is possibly TRBD1 (5 bases). The V and J ends lost 6 bases and 0 bases respectively, with 17 bases between them. CDR3 length: 16 amino acids. Looked up from germline, CDR1 is MGHRA and CDR2 is YSYEKL. CDR3 in DNA: TGCGCCAGCAGTAGAGGGCCAGGACAAACTAACTATGGCTACACCTTC. Translated, it gives CASSRGPGQTNYGYTF.

This clonotype was found a few times. V is TRBV20-1 and J is TRBJ2-1; tentatively, D is TRBD2 (6 bases). The J call may be mistaken, given a closer DNA end match to TRBJ2-7. CDR3 length equals 15 residues. Germline V gene sequence: CDR1 DFQATT, CDR2 SNEGSKA (reference sequence). DNA for the CDR3: TGCAGTGCCCCGGAAAAGGGGAGGCCCTACAATGAGCAGTACTTC. Protein: CSAPEKGRPYNEQYF.

The gene calls are TRBV4-1 and TRBJ2-3, with 7 bases aligning to TRBD2. The germline gives CDR1 MGHRA, CDR2 YSYEKL. The CDR3 has 17 residues. J was trimmed by 2 bases and V by 0 bases; bases with no gene match: 8. The CDR3 loop reads CASSQDTGLADTDTQYF. In DNA form, the CDR3 reads TGCGCCAGCAGCCAAGATACGGGGCTAGCGGACACAGATACGCAGTATTTT.

This clonotype was detected only once. The chain employs TRBV5-1 and TRBJ2-2; D possibly uses TRBD1 or TRBD2 (5 bases each). Germline V CDR1 and CDR2: SGHRS, YFSETQ. The CDR3 has 15 residues. Trimming took off 2 bases at V and 5 bases at J, with 13 bases between the two ends. The CDR3 reads CASSFHGAPTGELFF. CDR3 DNA sequence: TGCGCCAGCAGCTTCCACGGGGCCCCAACCGGGGAGCTGTTTTTT.

In this sample, this clonotype turned up a few times. The chain joins TRBV24-1 to TRBJ2-6; D remains unclear. The V gene's germline CDR1 is KGHDR and CDR2 SFDVKD. The CDR3 has 18 residues. V lost 2 bases and J 0 bases, leaving 13 bases between the germline ends. The CDR3: CATSDSGGVLSGANVLTF. The CDR3 DNA reads as TGTGCCACCAGTGATTCTGGTGGGGTTCTCTCTGGGGCCAACGTCCTGACTTTC.

The chain has TRBV20-1 and TRBJ1-1; TRBD1 might be the D (6 bases). The V gene's germline CDR1 is DFQATT and CDR2 SNEGSKA (reference sequence). The CDR3 runs to 15 residues. The V end was cut by 0 bases, the J end by 2 bases, with 13 bases between. DNA for the CDR3: TGCAGTGCTAGAGAGTTCGGGGGCGTTAACACTGAAGCTTTCTTT. Encoded protein: CSAREFGGVNTEAFF.

This clonotype was seen repeatedly, ten times or more. V and J are TRBV12-3 or TRBV12-4 and TRBJ2-3, with 7 nucleotides matching TRBD1. This CDR3 has 18 residues. Trimming at V came to 5 bases and at J to 0 bases, leaving 14 bases not matched to a gene. CDR3 residues: CASSPSTGLGSSTDTQYF. Here the CDR3 DNA reads TGTGCCAGCAGTCCCTCGACAGGGCTTGGATCTAGCACAGATACGCAGTATTTT.

V usage is TRBV4-3 and J usage is TRBJ1-4; 9 bases are a match to TRBD1. V lost 0 bases and J lost 8; bases outside the gene matches: 13. CDR3 length: 18 amino acids. CDR1 is LGHNA and CDR2 is YSLEER in the germline V gene. The CDR3 loop reads CASSQDGAQGAGGEKLFF. For the CDR3, the DNA is TGCGCCAGCAGCCAAGACGGAGCACAGGGGGCGGGAGGCGAAAAACTGTTTTTT.

To note about this clonotype: A much larger clone lies a single base off, so this may be a read error. V is TRBV12-3 or TRBV12-4 and J is TRBJ1-5; D unclear. This CDR3 comprises 13 residues. V was pared by 3 bases and J by 3 bases, with 6 bases between. CDR3 sequence: CASSFTANQPQHF. In DNA, the CDR3 is TGTGCCAGCAGTTTTACGGCCAATCAGCCCCAGCATTTT.

This chain uses TRBV27 with TRBJ2-7; perhaps D is TRBD1 or TRBD2 (5 bases each). The germline gives CDR1 MNHEY, CDR2 SMNVEV (reference sequence). This CDR3 is built from 14 residues. V lost 6 bases to trimming and J lost 1 base, with 13 bases between them. The CDR3 region has the DNA TGTGCCAGCAGCTGGGACGGAACGTCCTACGAGCAGTACTTC. Its translation is CASSWDGTSYEQYF.